The clone carrying this TCR beta chain has just one count. Its matching antigen is unknown. V lost 3 bases, J lost 10 bases, and 4 bases lay in between. CDR3 size: 9 residues. Per the germline V gene, CDR1 is SQVTM and CDR2 is ANQGSEA. These data come from a study of shared clonotypes between healthy human individuals. The naive CD8 subset, CD45RO-negative cells positively selected for CCR7, excluded terminally differentiated effector memory CD45RA+ cells. The donor population consisted of healthy HIV-negative adults with no recent acute infections or vaccinations. Donors comprised only Caucasian adults living in Nashville, Tennessee. Original processing notes: Filtering of immunoSEQ junctional sequences could not match full-length read filtering. The protocol was immunoSEQ multiplex PCR, while the TCRdb copy is restricted to in-frame clones and leaves out a portion. The DNA gave D and trimming, while V, J and clone size come from that table. The table includes about 2,100,000 clones, more than 85% detected once.

Overall study results and limits: Generally, naive subsets (rather than memory subsets) showed larger estimated richness.

The receptor was derived from a man younger than 35 in good health. Some clones in this sample may be carry-over from other donors' samples. The rearrangement uses TRBV29-1 and TRBJ2-1; D is ambiguous. Specimen: naive CD8+ T cells from PBMCs. The CDR3 sequence is CSVEREQFF. The DNA for the CDR3 is TGCAGCGTTGAGCGAGAGCAGTTCTTC.